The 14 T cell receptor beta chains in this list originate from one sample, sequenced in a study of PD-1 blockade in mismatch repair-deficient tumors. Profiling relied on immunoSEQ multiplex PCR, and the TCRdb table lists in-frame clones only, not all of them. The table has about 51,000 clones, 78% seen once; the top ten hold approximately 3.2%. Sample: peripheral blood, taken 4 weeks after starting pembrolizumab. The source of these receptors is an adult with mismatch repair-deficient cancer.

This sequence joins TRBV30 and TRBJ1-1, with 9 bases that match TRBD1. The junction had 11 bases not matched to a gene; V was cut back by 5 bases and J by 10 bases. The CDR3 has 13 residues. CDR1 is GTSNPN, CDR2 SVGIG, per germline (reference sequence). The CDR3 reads CAWYGTGNRRAFF. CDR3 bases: TGTGCCTGGTATGGGACAGGGAATCGGCGAGCTTTCTTT.

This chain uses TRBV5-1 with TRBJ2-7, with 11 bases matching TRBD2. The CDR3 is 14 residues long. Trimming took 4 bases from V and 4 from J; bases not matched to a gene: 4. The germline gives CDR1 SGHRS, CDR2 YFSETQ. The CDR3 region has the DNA TGCGCCAGCAGCCACACTAGCGGGAGTTACGAGCAGTACTTC. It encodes CASSHTSGSYEQYF. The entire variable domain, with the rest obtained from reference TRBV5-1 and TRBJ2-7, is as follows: KAGVTQTPRYLIKTRGQQVTLSCSPISGHRSVSWYQQTPGQGLQFLFEYFSETQRNKGNFPGRFSGRQFSNSRSEMNVSTLELGDSALYLCASSHTSGSYEQYFGPGTRLTVT.

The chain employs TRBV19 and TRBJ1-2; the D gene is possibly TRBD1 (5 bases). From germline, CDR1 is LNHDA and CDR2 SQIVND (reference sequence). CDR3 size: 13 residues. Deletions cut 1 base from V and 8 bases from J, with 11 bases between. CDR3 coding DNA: TGTGCCAGTAGTATAGGTAGCCAGGGCGGCTACACCTTC. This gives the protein CASSIGSQGGYTF. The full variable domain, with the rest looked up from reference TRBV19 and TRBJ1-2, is DGGITQSPKYLFRKEGQNVTLSCEQNLNHDAMYWYRQDPGQGLRLIYYSQIVNDFQKGDIAEGYSVSREKKESFPLTVTSAQKNPTAFYLCASSIGSQGGYTFGSGTRLTVV.

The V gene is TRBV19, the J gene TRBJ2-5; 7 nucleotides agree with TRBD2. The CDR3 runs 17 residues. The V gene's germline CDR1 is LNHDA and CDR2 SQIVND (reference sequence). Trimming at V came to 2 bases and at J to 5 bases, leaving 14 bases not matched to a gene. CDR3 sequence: CASSIRPLRTRPETQYF. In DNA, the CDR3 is TGTGCCAGTAGTATAAGGCCCCTCCGGACTAGGCCGGAGACCCAGTACTTC. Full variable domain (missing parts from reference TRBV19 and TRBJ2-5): DGGITQSPKYLFRKEGQNVTLSCEQNLNHDAMYWYRQDPGQGLRLIYYSQIVNDFQKGDIAEGYSVSREKKESFPLTVTSAQKNPTAFYLCASSIRPLRTRPETQYFGPGTRLLVL.

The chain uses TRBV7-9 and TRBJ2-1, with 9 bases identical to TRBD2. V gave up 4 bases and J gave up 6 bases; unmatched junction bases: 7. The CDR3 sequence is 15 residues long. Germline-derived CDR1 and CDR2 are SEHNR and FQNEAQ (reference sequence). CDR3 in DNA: TGTGCCAGCAGCTCTCTAGCGGGAATCGCCAATGAGCAGTTCTTC. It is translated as CASSSLAGIANEQFF.

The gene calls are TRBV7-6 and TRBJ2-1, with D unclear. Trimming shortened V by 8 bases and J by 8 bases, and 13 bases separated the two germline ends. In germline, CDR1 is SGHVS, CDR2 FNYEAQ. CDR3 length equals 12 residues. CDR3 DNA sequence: TGTGCCAGCGTGGACGCTTTGGATGAGCAGTTCTTC. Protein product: CASVDALDEQFF. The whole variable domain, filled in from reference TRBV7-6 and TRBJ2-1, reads GAGVSQSPRYKVTKRGQDVALRCDPISGHVSLYWYRQALGQGPEFLTYFNYEAQQDKSGLPNDRFSAERPEGSISTLTIQRTEQRDSAMYRCASVDALDEQFFGPGTRLTVL.

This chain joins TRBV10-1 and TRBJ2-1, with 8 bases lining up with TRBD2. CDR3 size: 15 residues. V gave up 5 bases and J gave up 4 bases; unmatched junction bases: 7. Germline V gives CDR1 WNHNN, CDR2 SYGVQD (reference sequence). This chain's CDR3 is CASSKKRELYNEQFF. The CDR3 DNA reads TGCGCCAGCAGTAAAAAGCGGGAGTTGTACAATGAGCAGTTCTTC.

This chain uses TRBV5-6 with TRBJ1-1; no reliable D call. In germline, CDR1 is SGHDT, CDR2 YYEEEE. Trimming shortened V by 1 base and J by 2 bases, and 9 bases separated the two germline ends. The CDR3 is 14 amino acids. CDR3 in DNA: TGTGCCAGCAGCTTGTTTGGGAGAAACACTGAAGCTTTCTTT. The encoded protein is CASSLFGRNTEAFF.

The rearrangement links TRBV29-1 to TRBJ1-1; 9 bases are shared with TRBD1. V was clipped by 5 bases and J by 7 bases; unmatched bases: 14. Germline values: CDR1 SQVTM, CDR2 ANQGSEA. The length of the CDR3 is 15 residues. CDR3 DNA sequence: TGCAGCGTTTCGAACAAACAGGGGGCAGGAGGTGAAGCTTTCTTT. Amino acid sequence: CSVSNKQGAGGEAFF.

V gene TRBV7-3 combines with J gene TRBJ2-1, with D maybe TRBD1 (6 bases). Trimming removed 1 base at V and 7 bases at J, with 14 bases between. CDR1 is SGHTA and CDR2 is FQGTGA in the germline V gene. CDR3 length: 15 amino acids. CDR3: CASSLNYRVRNEQFF. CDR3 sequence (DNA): TGTGCCAGCAGCTTAAACTACAGGGTCAGGAATGAGCAGTTCTTC.

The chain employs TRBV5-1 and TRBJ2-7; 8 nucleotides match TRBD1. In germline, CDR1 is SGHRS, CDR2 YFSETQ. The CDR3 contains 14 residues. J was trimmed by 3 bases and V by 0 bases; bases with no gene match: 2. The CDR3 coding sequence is TGCGCCAGCAGCTTGGCCAGGGGGCTCTACGAGCAGTACTTC. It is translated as CASSLARGLYEQYF.

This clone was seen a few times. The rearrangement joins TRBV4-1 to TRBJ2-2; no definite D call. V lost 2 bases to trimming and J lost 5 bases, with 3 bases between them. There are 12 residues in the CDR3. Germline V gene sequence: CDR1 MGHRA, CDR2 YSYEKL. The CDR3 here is CASSQRTGELFF. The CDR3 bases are TGCGCCAGCAGCCAACGGACCGGGGAGCTGTTTTTT.

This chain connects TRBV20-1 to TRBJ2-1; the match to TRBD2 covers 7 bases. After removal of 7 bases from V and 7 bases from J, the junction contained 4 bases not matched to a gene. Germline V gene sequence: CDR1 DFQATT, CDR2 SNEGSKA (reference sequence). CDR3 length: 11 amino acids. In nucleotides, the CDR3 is TGCAGTGGGGGACTAAAAAATGAGCAGTTCTTC. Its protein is CSGGLKNEQFF.

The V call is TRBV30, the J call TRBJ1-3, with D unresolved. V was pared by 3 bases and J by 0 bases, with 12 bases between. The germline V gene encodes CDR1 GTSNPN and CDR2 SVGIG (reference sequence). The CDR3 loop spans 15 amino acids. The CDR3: CAWSPSLHSGNTIYF. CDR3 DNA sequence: TGTGCCTGGAGCCCCAGCCTCCACTCTGGAAACACCATATATTTT.